These T cell receptor beta chains were read from a single sample in a study of prognosis after radiotherapy for stage I lung cancer. TCRdb re-called the multiplex PCR reads with MiXCR, one entry per CDR3 protein. The sample consists of 13,000 to 15,000 distinct CDR3 sequences, 37% of them appearing once. Sequencing used PBMCs, obtained before or after stereotactic body radiation therapy (not recorded which). The receptors stem from a donor of 50 years or more with non-small cell lung cancer. Both conserved end residues are part of each CDR3. A D gene is named only where the DNA matches it firmly. Clone sizes are given selectively: once, few, many, or a class where the clone is expanded.

TRBJ2-2 | NA | TRBV5-1 | few | CASSLGSANTGELFF | TGCGCCAGCAGCCTAGGGTCCGCGAACACCGGGGAGCTGTTTTTT
TRBJ2-7 | NA | TRBV12-3/TRBV12-4 | NA | CASSCTRQQYF | TGTGCCAGCAGCTGTACTAGGCAGCAGTACTTC
TRBJ1-2 | NA | TRBV10-3 | many | CAISENPGRGYGYTF | TGTGCCATCAGTGAGAATCCGGGTCGGGGCTATGGCTACACCTTC
TRBJ2-3 | TRBD2 | TRBV9 | many | CASSATPSGGRLADTQYF | TGTGCCAGCAGCGCTACTCCTAGCGGGGGCAGGTTAGCAGATACGCAGTATTTT
TRBJ2-3 | NA | TRBV11-2 | many | CASSLEARTQYF | TGTGCCAGCAGCTTAGAGGCCCGGACGCAGTATTTT
TRBJ2-1 | NA | TRBV12-3/TRBV12-4 | medium-sized | CASSLGGAGNEQFF | TGTGCCAGCAGTTTAGGGGGGGCTGGCAATGAGCAGTTCTTC
TRBJ2-1 | TRBD2 | TRBV20-1 | many | CSAPEPSGTYNEQFF | TGCAGTGCCCCCGAGCCTAGCGGCACCTACAATGAGCAGTTCTTC
TRBJ2-7 | NA | TRBV20-1 | medium-sized | CSARDMGDYEQYF | TGCAGTGCTAGAGATATGGGGGACTACGAGCAGTACTTC
TRBJ2-7 | TRBD2 | TRBV20-1 | NA | CSARGTSGTYDQYF | TGCAGTGCTAGGGGGACTAGCGGGACCTACGATCAGTACTTC
TRBJ2-7 | TRBD2 | TRBV11-2 | NA | CASNLRSLMGAGFYEQYF | TGTGCCAGCAACCTTAGAAGTCTTATGGGAGCGGGGTTTTACGAGCAGTACTTC
TRBJ2-1 | NA | TRBV5-5 | many | CASSLAAGSSYNEQFF | TGTGCCAGCAGCTTGGCTGCGGGTAGCTCCTACAATGAGCAGTTCTTC
TRBJ1-3 | NA | TRBV12-3/TRBV12-4 | many | CASALGLRSSGNTIYF | TGTGCCAGCGCCCTGGGGCTGAGGAGCTCTGGAAACACCATATATTTT
TRBJ1-5 | NA | TRBV28 | many | CASGRQVDNQPQHF | TGTGCCAGCGGTAGACAGGTAGACAATCAGCCCCAGCATTTT
TRBJ2-3 | NA | TRBV7-9 | many | CASSAQGSNTDTQYF | TGTGCCAGCAGCGCCCAAGGGTCTAACACAGATACGCAGTATTTT
TRBJ1-6 | TRBD1 | TRBV6-1 | medium-sized | CASGQGVNSPLHF | TGTGCCAGTGGACAGGGGGTAAATTCACCCCTCCACTTT
TRBJ1-3 | NA | TRBV7-9 | many | CASSRRTGSGNTIYF | TGTGCCAGCAGCCGTCGGACCGGCTCTGGAAACACCATATATTTT
TRBJ2-3 | TRBD1 | TRBV3-1 | NA | CASSPDRGMQYF | TGTGCCAGCAGCCCGGACAGGGGTATGCAGTATTTT
TRBJ2-7 | TRBD1 | TRBV9 | medium-sized | CASSAWDRGYEQYF | TGTGCCAGCAGCGCCTGGGACAGGGGCTACGAGCAGTACTTC